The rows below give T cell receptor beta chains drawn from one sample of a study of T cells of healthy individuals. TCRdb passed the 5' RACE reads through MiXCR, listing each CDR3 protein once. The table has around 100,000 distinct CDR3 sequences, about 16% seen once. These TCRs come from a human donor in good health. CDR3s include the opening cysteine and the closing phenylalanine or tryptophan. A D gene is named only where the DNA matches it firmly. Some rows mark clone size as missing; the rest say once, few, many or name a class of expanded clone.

TGTGCCAGCAGTGTGGACAGGGCATCGGAGACCCAGTACTTC,CASSVDRASETQYF,TRBD1,TRBV2,few,TRBJ2-5
TGCGCCAGCAGCTTGACTAGCGGGAGTCCGACTTCCTACGAGCAGTACTTC,CASSLTSGSPTSYEQYF,TRBD2,TRBV5-1,many,TRBJ2-7
TGTGCCAGCAGCGACCGGGACTCCTACGACGAGCAGTACTTC,CASSDRDSYDEQYF,-,TRBV7-8,-,TRBJ2-7
TGTGCCAGCAGTTACCCCAACGAGCAGTACTTC,CASSYPNEQYF,-,TRBV6-2/TRBV6-3,few,TRBJ2-7
TGTGCCAGCTCACCACCGCGTGGGAACACCGGGGAGCTGTTTTTT,CASSPPRGNTGELFF,-,TRBV18,-,TRBJ2-2
TGTGCCAGCAGCCGAGACAGGACTAACTATGGCTACACCTTC,CASSRDRTNYGYTF,-,TRBV6-5,many,TRBJ1-2
TGCGCCAGCAGCTCACAGGGGGCTGGGGACACTGAAGCTTTCTTT,CASSSQGAGDTEAFF,TRBD1,TRBV5-1,-,TRBJ1-1
TGTGCCAGCAAAACAGGGTACTTCTCTCCGGACAATGAGCAGTTCTTC,CASKTGYFSPDNEQFF,-,TRBV12-3/TRBV12-4,-,TRBJ2-1
TGCGCCAGCAGCCAAGGTCGAAGTCAGGGTATCGCAAAACTGTTTTTT,CASSQGRSQGIAKLFF,-,TRBV4-3,few,TRBJ1-4
TGTGCCAGCAGTTTCTCCCGGATTGGAAGCTCTGGGGCCAACGTCCTGACTTTC,CASSFSRIGSSGANVLTF,-,TRBV28,-,TRBJ2-6
TGCAGCGTTCTGCCGGGAGGAGAGACCCAGTACTTC,CSVLPGGETQYF,TRBD2,TRBV29-1,-,TRBJ2-5
TGTGCCAGCAGTTACGGCCAGGGGATCTACAATGAGCAGTTCTTC,CASSYGQGIYNEQFF,-,TRBV6-2/TRBV6-3,-,TRBJ2-1
TGTGCCAGCAGTGGACTAGCGGGAGGGTGGGATGAGCAGTTCTTC,CASSGLAGGWDEQFF,TRBD2,TRBV6-1,-,TRBJ2-1
TGTGCCATCAGCGGGACAGGGGATGGCTACACCTTC,CAISGTGDGYTF,TRBD1,TRBV10-3,-,TRBJ1-2
TGCAGTGCTAGTCACCGGAAAGATACGCAGTATTTT,CSASHRKDTQYF,-,TRBV20-1,-,TRBJ2-3
TGTGCCAGCAGCTTAGCGGGACAGGGGGACCACGAGCAGTACTTC,CASSLAGQGDHEQYF,TRBD1,TRBV7-2,-,TRBJ2-7
TGCAGTGCTAGTCCGGGGCCGCCTAGGGGTCAGCCCCAGCATTTT,CSASPGPPRGQPQHF,-,TRBV20-1,few,TRBJ1-5
TGCAGTGCTAGAGGCCCCCTGCAAAATGAGCAGTTCTTC,CSARGPLQNEQFF,-,TRBV20-1,few,TRBJ2-1
TGCGCCAGCAGCCTGGGACAACCGTCCTCCTACGAGCAGTACTTC,CASSLGQPSSYEQYF,-,TRBV5-1,many,TRBJ2-7
TGCGCCAGCAGCCAAGTGTACGCATCGAACACCGGGGAGCTGTTTTTT,CASSQVYASNTGELFF,-,TRBV4-3,few,TRBJ2-2
TGCGCCAGCAGCCAAGCCCGGGACAGTTATGAAAAACTGTTTTTT,CASSQARDSYEKLFF,TRBD1,TRBV4-3,few,TRBJ1-4
TGTGTCATCAGAGCCGACAGGAGCTCTGGAAACACCATATATTTT,CVIRADRSSGNTIYF,-,TRBV10-3,-,TRBJ1-3
TGCGCCAGCAGACCGGGACAGGCGAACACCTATAATTCACCCCTCCACTTT,CASRPGQANTYNSPLHF,TRBD1,TRBV5-1,many,TRBJ1-6
TGTGCCAGCAGCCAATTGGACAGGGGGTATTCACCCCTCCACTTT,CASSQLDRGYSPLHF,TRBD1,TRBV7-3,-,TRBJ1-6
TGTGCCAGCGGCGGACTAGACCGTTCGAACACCGGGGAGCTGTTTTTT,CASGGLDRSNTGELFF,TRBD2,TRBV6-5,-,TRBJ2-2
TGTGCCAGCAGTCATGGGTCCGGAGGAGCTTTCTTT,CASSHGSGGAFF,-,TRBV27,-,TRBJ1-1
TGTGCCAGCAGTTTCGATCTAGGTTACGAGCAGTACTTC,CASSFDLGYEQYF,-,TRBV28,few,TRBJ2-7
TGTGCCAGCACCCTTGGGTCGGACGGTGAGCAGTTCTTC,CASTLGSDGEQFF,-,TRBV7-2,-,TRBJ2-1
TGTGCCAGCAGCCCCCGAGGAGGGACTGGGGCCAACGTCCTGACTTTC,CASSPRGGTGANVLTF,-,TRBV28,many,TRBJ2-6
TGTGCCAGCAGCTTAGATGGACCAGGGAACGAGCAGTACTTC,CASSLDGPGNEQYF,-,TRBV11-2,-,TRBJ2-7
TGTGCCAGCAGCCTAGAACTGGGGCCTGCTTACAATGAGCAGTTCTTC,CASSLELGPAYNEQFF,-,TRBV7-8,few,TRBJ2-1
TGTGCCAGCAGCCAAGATCCAGCGGGGGGGATGATGCAAGAGACCCAGTACTTC,CASSQDPAGGMMQETQYF,TRBD2,TRBV4-2,-,TRBJ2-5
TGTGCCAGCAGCTTATCAGGGTACGAGCAGTACTTC,CASSLSGYEQYF,-,TRBV7-6,-,TRBJ2-7
TGTGCCTGGAGTAGCGGACGTACTAATCAGCCCCAGCATTTT,CAWSSGRTNQPQHF,-,TRBV30,many,TRBJ1-5
TGCAGTGCTAGCGATGGGACAGGGTGGAACTATGGCTACACCTTC,CSASDGTGWNYGYTF,TRBD1,TRBV20-1,many,TRBJ1-2
TGTGCCAGCAGTCCCGGGACTAGCGGGACGGTCGGGGAGCTGTTTTTT,CASSPGTSGTVGELFF,TRBD2,TRBV6-2/TRBV6-3,many,TRBJ2-2
TGTGCCAGCAGCCCTACTAGCGGGAGAACCAACACCGGGGAGCTGTTTTTT,CASSPTSGRTNTGELFF,TRBD2,TRBV5-6,-,TRBJ2-2
TGTGCCAGCAGCTTTTTTCTGGGGGCGGACTATGGCTACACCTTC,CASSFFLGADYGYTF,-,TRBV5-6,many,TRBJ1-2
TGTGCCAGCACCCTCTCGGGAGGTCAAGAGACCCAGTACTTC,CASTLSGGQETQYF,TRBD2,TRBV7-2,-,TRBJ2-5
TGTGCCAGCAGCATCTTCTCCTACGAGCAGTACTTC,CASSIFSYEQYF,-,TRBV7-2,few,TRBJ2-7
TGTGCCAGCAGTGGGCTGGGGGGTGATGAGCAGTTCTTC,CASSGLGGDEQFF,-,TRBV2,few,TRBJ2-1
TGTGCCACCAGCCGGGCCGGCGCGGGCTACAACTTC,CATSRAGAGYNF,-,TRBV28,-,TRBJ1-2
TGTGCCAGCAGCTCCTCAGGGTCAGATACGCAGTATTTT,CASSSSGSDTQYF,-,TRBV9,-,TRBJ2-3
TGCGCCAGCAGCCAACCCCGGGACAGGGGGAATACGCAGTATTTT,CASSQPRDRGNTQYF,TRBD1,TRBV4-1,few,TRBJ2-3
TGCAGTGCTAGAGAATGGGGTCGAGAGACCCAGTACTTC,CSAREWGRETQYF,-,TRBV20-1,-,TRBJ2-5
TGTGCCAGCAGCCCCAGGGGCGGGGGGCCGAGAAGCTCCTACAATGAGCAGTTCTTC,CASSPRGGGPRSSYNEQFF,TRBD2,TRBV7-2,-,TRBJ2-1
TGCGCCAGCAGCTTGTTGGGCACTGAAGCTTTCTTT,CASSLLGTEAFF,-,TRBV5-1,many,TRBJ1-1
TGTGCCAGCAGTCCGGCTAGCGGGAGGGCCCCCAAAAACATTCAGTACTTC,CASSPASGRAPKNIQYF,TRBD2,TRBV12-3/TRBV12-4,-,TRBJ2-4
TGCGCCAGCAGCCGATCGGACAGTTCTAACTATGGCTACACCTTC,CASSRSDSSNYGYTF,-,TRBV4-1,-,TRBJ1-2
TGCGAGGGGGGCAGGGTAGGAAATACGCAGTATTTT,CEGGRVGNTQYF,-,TRBV29-1,few,TRBJ2-3
TGCAGCGTTGTAGGGGGGACTGAAGCTTTCTTT,CSVVGGTEAFF,-,TRBV29-1,few,TRBJ1-1
TGTGCCAGCAGCCGCAGGGGAGCAGATCAAGAGACCCAGTACTTC,CASSRRGADQETQYF,-,TRBV7-6,-,TRBJ2-5